One and the same sample provided the 12 T cell receptor beta chains below, sequenced in a study of T cell repertoires in cytomegalovirus infection. TCRdb recomputed calls from the reads with MiXCR, one row per CDR3 protein. Among 300,000 to 400,000 distinct CDR3 sequences, around 25% were seen once, and the ten largest hold approximately 12%. Their antigens are not known. The sequenced sample was cultured PBMCs, obtained from culture after CMV antigen stimulation. Receptors originate from a human donor in good health (CMV status not recorded). Some clones in this sample may be carry-over from other donors' samples.

Many counts were recorded for this clonotype. The V gene is TRBV7-2, the J gene TRBJ2-1, with a possible D match to TRBD1 (6 bases). V was pared by 3 bases and J by 5 bases, with 20 bases between. The CDR3 consists of 17 residues. Germline CDR1 is SGHTA and CDR2 is FQGNSA. CDR3 protein: CASSFRAGVTNNNEQFF. In DNA form, the CDR3 reads TGTGCCAGCAGCTTTCGGGCAGGGGTCACGAACAACAATGAGCAGTTCTTC.

This clonotype showed up just a few times. The V call is TRBV6-2 or TRBV6-3, the J call TRBJ2-1, with 11 bases that match TRBD2. Germline CDR1 reads MNHEY; CDR2 reads SVGEGT. This CDR3 spans 19 amino acids. V was clipped by 2 bases and J by 2 bases; unmatched bases: 11. The chain's CDR3 is CASSYAKPGTSGAYNEQFF. The CDR3, as DNA: TGTGCCAGCAGTTACGCGAAACCCGGGACTAGCGGAGCCTACAATGAGCAGTTCTTC.

This clonotype was observed many times. V gene TRBV6-1 combines with J gene TRBJ1-1; D is perhaps TRBD1 (5 bases). Germline V lookup: CDR1 MNHNS, CDR2 SASEGT. The CDR3 has 15 residues. V shed 4 bases and J shed 0 bases, with 12 bases lying between them. The CDR3 sequence: CASSGRDGMNTEAFF. CDR3 bases: TGTGCCAGCAGTGGGAGGGACGGAATGAACACTGAAGCTTTCTTT.

The chain is built from TRBV19 and TRBJ1-2; D is undetermined. Trimming stripped 3 bases from V and 8 bases from J, with 16 bases between. Germline CDR1 LNHDA, CDR2 SQIVND (reference sequence). The CDR3 has 14 residues. The CDR3 is CASSINRNSRGYTF. The CDR3 nucleotides are TGTGCCAGTAGTATTAACCGTAACAGTAGGGGCTACACCTTC.

The chain joins TRBV7-9 to TRBJ2-1, with TRBD1 matching 8 bases. The germline CDR1 and CDR2 sequences are SEHNR and FQNEAQ (reference sequence). This CDR3 spans 18 amino acids. The ends lost 5 bases at V and 11 bases at J; junction bases unmatched: 23. This chain's CDR3 is CASSRDRLAVAGTNKQFF. CDR3 coding DNA: TGTGCCAGCAGCCGGGACAGGCTGGCAGTGGCAGGAACTAATAAGCAGTTCTTC. The full variable domain, rest sourced from reference TRBV7-9 and TRBJ2-1, is DTGVSQNPRHKITKRGQNVTFRCDPISEHNRLYWYRQTLGQGPEFLTYFQNEAQLEKSRLLSDRFSAERPKGSFSTLEIQRTEQGDSAMYLCASSRDRLAVAGTNKQFFGPGTRLTVL.

The sample holds many counts of this clonotype. The CDR3 bases are TGTGCCAGCAGCTTGGGACAGATCCAAGAGACCCAGTACTTC. This translates into CASSLGQIQETQYF. This chain links TRBV5-6 with TRBJ2-5; D is perhaps TRBD1 (5 bases). With 0 bases removed from V and 1 base from J, the gap between germline ends came to 7 bases. The CDR3 is 14 residues long. Germline lookup yields CDR1 SGHDT and CDR2 YYEEEE.

This clonotype was found a few times. The J gene is TRBJ2-7, the V gene TRBV27; TRBD2 aligns across 10 bases. The CDR3 runs to 16 residues. Germline V lookup: CDR1 MNHEY, CDR2 SMNVEV (reference sequence). The ends lost 0 bases at V and 2 bases at J; junction bases unmatched: 4. CDR3 sequence (DNA): TGTGCCAGCAGTTTATCTGGAGCGGGAGGGCCCTACGAGCAGTACTTC. Protein: CASSLSGAGGPYEQYF.

The chain is built from TRBV6-1 and TRBJ2-2; D perhaps matches TRBD2 (6 bases). With 4 bases removed from V and 7 bases from J, the gap between germline ends came to 16 bases. The CDR3 runs 15 residues. CDR1 and CDR2 from the germline V gene are MNHNS and SASEGT. DNA of the CDR3: TGTGCCAGCAGTGTGGAGGGAGGAGGTTTCGGGGAGCTGTTTTTT. Translated, it gives CASSVEGGGFGELFF.

This clonotype came up once. This chain joins TRBV5-4 and TRBJ2-1; D possibly corresponds to TRBD2 (5 bases). Germline CDR1 reads SGHNT; CDR2 reads YYREEE (reference sequence). The CDR3 is made up of 14 amino acids. Trimming left V 4 bases short and J 7 bases short, with 15 bases between. The chain's CDR3 is CASSRGESWNEQFF. The CDR3 DNA reads TGTGCCAGCAGCCGGGGAGAGTCTTGGAATGAGCAGTTCTTC.

This chain uses TRBV7-9 with TRBJ1-1; no definite D call. Looked up from germline, CDR1 is SEHNR and CDR2 is FQNEAQ (reference sequence). CDR3 length equals 13 residues. V lost 1 base to trimming and J lost 7 bases, with 10 bases between them. In DNA form, the CDR3 reads TGTGCCAGCAGCTTAGTTCCAGACAATGAAGCTTTCTTT. Its translation is CASSLVPDNEAFF.

This chain connects TRBV7-2 to TRBJ2-1; D possibly corresponds to TRBD2 (7 bases). The CDR3 sequence is 17 residues long. The V end lost 4 bases, the J end lost 0 bases, and 16 bases lay between the germline ends. In germline, CDR1 is SGHTA, CDR2 FQGNSA. CDR3 protein: CASSSWGGGVSYNEQFF. Here the CDR3 DNA reads TGTGCCAGCAGCTCTTGGGGAGGGGGGGTCTCCTACAATGAGCAGTTCTTC.

This clonotype came up many times. The rearrangement links TRBV7-9 to TRBJ2-1; D ambiguous. Germline V lookup: CDR1 SEHNR, CDR2 FQNEAQ (reference sequence). The V end was cut by 0 bases, the J end by 5 bases, with 14 bases between. The CDR3 is 16 residues long. This CDR3 reads CASSLALFVDDNEQFF. CDR3 sequence (DNA): TGTGCCAGCAGCTTAGCGTTGTTTGTAGACGACAATGAGCAGTTCTTC. The whole variable domain, remainder taken from reference TRBV7-9 and TRBJ2-1, is DTGVSQNPRHKITKRGQNVTFRCDPISEHNRLYWYRQTLGQGPEFLTYFQNEAQLEKSRLLSDRFSAERPKGSFSTLEIQRTEQGDSAMYLCASSLALFVDDNEQFFGPGTRLTVL.